This TCR beta chain was observed in a study of CD4+ T cells in melanoma. Study-wide points: A reported correlation linked neoantigen-specific CD4+ T cells to CD8+, macrophage and B cell function. Reportedly, melanoma neoantigen-specific CD4+ T cells showed varied differentiation states.

This CDR3 is 17 amino acids long. V shed 3 bases, J shed 1 base, and the junction held 8 bases outside the gene matches. Per germline, CDR1 MGHRA and CDR2 YSYEKL. Points on this clone: Its matching antigen is unknown.

The repertoire was sequenced with immunoSEQ multiplex PCR; TCRdb's copy has only in-frame clones and lacks some. The sample has 120,000 to 150,000 clones, nearly 95% seen once. The sequence was obtained from a human donor with melanoma. The chain links TRBV4-1 to TRBJ1-4, with 7 bases identical to TRBD1. The CDR3 sequence is CASSHEMTGKTNEKLFF. The CDR3 region has the DNA TGCGCCAGCAGCCACGAAATGACAGGGAAAACTAATGAAAAACTGTTTTTT.